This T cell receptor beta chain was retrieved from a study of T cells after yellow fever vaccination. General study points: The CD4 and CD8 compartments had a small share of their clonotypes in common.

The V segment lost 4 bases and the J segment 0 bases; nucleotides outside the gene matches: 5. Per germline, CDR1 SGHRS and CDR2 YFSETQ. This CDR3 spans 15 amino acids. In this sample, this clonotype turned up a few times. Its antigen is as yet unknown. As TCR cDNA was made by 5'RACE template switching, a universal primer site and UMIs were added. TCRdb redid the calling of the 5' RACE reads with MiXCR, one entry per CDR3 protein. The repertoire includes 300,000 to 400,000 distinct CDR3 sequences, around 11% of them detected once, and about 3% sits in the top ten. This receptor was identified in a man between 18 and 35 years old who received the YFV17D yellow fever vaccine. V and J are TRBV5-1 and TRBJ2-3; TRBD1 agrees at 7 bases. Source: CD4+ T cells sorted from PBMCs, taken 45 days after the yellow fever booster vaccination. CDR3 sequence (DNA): TGCGCCAGCAGCGCCCCGGGACAGAGCACAGATACGCAGTATTTT. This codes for CASSAPGQSTDTQYF.